At least ten counts were recorded for the clone carrying this TCR beta chain. RNA served as the template for amplifying TCR beta CDR3 regions. HTBI-primed first-round RT-PCR preceded second-round multiplex PCR. Using its own MiXCR run on the multiplex PCR reads, TCRdb lists one record per CDR3 protein. The repertoire consists of hundreds of thousands of distinct CDR3 sequences, with over 20% occurring once and the leading ten covering around 3.2%. This entry belongs to a study of Graves' ophthalmopathy and Graves' hyperthyroidism. The V and J ends lost 6 bases and 6 bases, in that order; junction bases with no gene match: 13. CDR1 is MNHEY and CDR2 is SVGAGI in the germline V gene. The CDR3 consists of 16 residues.

This TCR was sampled from a woman under 30 with stable Graves' hyperthyroidism. This sequence joins TRBV6-5 and TRBJ1-2, with 10 bases identical to TRBD1. Sequenced sample: peripheral blood. This CDR3 is CASSSSPGTGVHGYTF. CDR3 coding DNA: TGTGCCAGCAGCTCGAGTCCCGGGACAGGGGTCCATGGCTACACCTTC.